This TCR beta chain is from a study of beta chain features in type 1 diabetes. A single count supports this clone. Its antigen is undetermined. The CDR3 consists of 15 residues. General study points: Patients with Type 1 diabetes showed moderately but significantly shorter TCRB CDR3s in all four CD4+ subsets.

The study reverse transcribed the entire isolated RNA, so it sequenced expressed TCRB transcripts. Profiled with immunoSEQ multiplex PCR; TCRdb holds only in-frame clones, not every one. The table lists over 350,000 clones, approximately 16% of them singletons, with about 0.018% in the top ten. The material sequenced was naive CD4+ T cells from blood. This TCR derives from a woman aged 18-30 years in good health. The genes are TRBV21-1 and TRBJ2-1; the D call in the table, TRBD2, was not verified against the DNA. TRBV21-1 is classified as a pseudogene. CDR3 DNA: TGTGCCAGCCCCGAGCGTGGCGAAACCTACAATGAGCAGTTCTTC. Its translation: CASPERGETYNEQFF.